This T cell receptor (beta chain) comes out of a study of spatial heterogeneity in lung cancer. Study-level background: Each time, sequencing found more beta-chain sequences than alpha-chain sequences. The library had UMIs, and each TCR and UMI pair averaged more than ten raw reads.

V dropped 3 bases and J dropped 0 bases, with 12 bases sitting between them. The germline CDR1 and CDR2 sequences are MNHNS and SASEGT. This CDR3 has 16 residues. This clonotype occurred once. The antigen is unknown. The time point: sample taken at primary tumor resection. Frozen PBMC, nontumor lung or tumor provided whole RNA, which was sequenced unsorted. The donor group consisted of around 77 patients who had untreated, early-stage non-small cell lung cancer. Broader study findings: Ubiquitous expanded tumor TCRs showed up in blood more at resection than follow-up.

TCRdb ran MiXCR on the 5' RACE reads and lists one entry per CDR3 protein. The repertoire holds about 60,000 distinct CDR3 sequences, with 8% to 9% as singletons. Sample: PBMCs, taken at surgery. This TCR was recovered from a female donor with early-stage non-small cell lung cancer. The chain recombines TRBV6-1 with TRBJ2-4, with unresolved D. The CDR3 loop is CASSDRRVVAKNIQYF. CDR3 nucleotide sequence: TGTGCCAGCAGTGATAGGAGAGTGGTAGCCAAAAACATTCAGTACTTC.